The entry below gives a single TCR beta chain sequence along with its context. Its specific antigen is unknown. There are no base qualities to consult, and no much larger clone falls within one base. The library came from 5' RACE. This sample was sequenced with an Illumina HiSeq 2500. A second PCR of about 7 to 12 cycles was run with a J-beta primer mix and a sample-barcoded 5' primer. Each TCR beta cDNA molecule received a unique molecular identifier from a template-switch 5' adaptor carrying 12 random nucleotides. Each sample yielded at least 2.5 million CDR3-containing paired-end reads. All of the RNA was converted into first-strand cDNA using the Mint cDNA synthesis kit, with a TRBC-specific oligonucleotide serving as the primer. Following uracil-DNA glycosylase treatment, a first 18-cycle PCR with universal primers M1SS and BC2_uni_R was performed on all cDNA. Turning to the authors' computational methods: For normalization, 1 million high-quality reads, each with a distinct molecular identifier, were randomly selected from each sample. Instead of being binned into consensus sequences, reads with shared molecular identifiers were discarded. MiTCR, run with a Q25 quality threshold and the strictest error-elimination algorithm, handled CDR3 identification, clonotype clustering and error correction. Lower-bound total TCR beta diversity was estimated with a nonparametric unseen species model using Euler transformation. The raw public reads went through TCRdb reprocessing: fastp at Q25, MiXCR clone calling, in-frame beta chains kept. Entries that share a CDR3 protein sequence are merged under the most common genes and DNA. TCRdb, rather than the study authors, made the V and J calls. The sample data list 550,000 to 600,000 distinct CDR3 sequences, and 40% to 55% of these were observed just once. The ten biggest clones cover under 30% of the sample.

These data come from a study of blood T cells in healthy people across ages (dated by TCRdb to the mid-2010s). In terms of the full investigation: In model experiments, roughly one uniquely barcoded TCR beta cDNA molecule per two T cells was captured by template switching. Donors were grouped into four age groups: young (average roughly 17 years), middle-aged (roughly 37), aged (around 60) and long-lived (approximately 78). Age-related changes in TCR beta repertoire diversity were measured in the study by deep sequencing normalized with unique cDNA molecular identifiers. Two additional independent replicas of 1 million unique cDNA reads from the same blood draw were analyzed for two donors (one aged 18 to 29 and one aged 80 or older). To avoid experimental bias, donors of different ages were distributed randomly across sequencing lanes. What the authors observed across the whole study: Because the CMV infection status of the donors was unknown, age-related changes in expanded clonotypes may potentially have been confounded. Compared with the aged group, more naive CD4+ T cells, fewer expanded clones and increased TCR diversity were shown by the long-lived group, suggesting age selection. Observed TCR beta diversity correlated strongly with the percentage of naive T cells measured by flow cytometry. Estimates of total diversity from one million sequenced T cells were regarded as lower bounds and underestimates. Bulk unsorted PBMC profiling prevented conclusive comparison of naive and antigen-experienced compartments. Observed TCR beta diversity per million T cells fell roughly linearly with age, and a significant reduction was already apparent by age roughly 40.

The donors were roughly 38 Caucasian individuals from Russia, aged 6 to 90 years, who were systemically healthy. Each donor gave about 9.7 milliliters of peripheral blood, drawn into EDTA-treated Vacutainer tubes. PBMCs were isolated by Ficoll-Paque density-gradient centrifugation, with at least 7 million obtained per sample. Trizol reagent was used to extract total RNA from the PBMCs, yielding at least 6 micrograms per sample. The percentages of naive CD45RAhigh/CD27high T cells were determined by flow cytometry on a PBMC aliquot from every donor. The sequenced sample was blood. This clonotype was obtained from a man older than 75 in good health.

The bases are TGTGCCAGCAGTAAAACACTCCAAGAGACCCAGTACTTC. This sequence encodes CASSKTLQETQYF. The V and J genes are TRBV12-3 or TRBV12-4 and TRBJ2-5, with the D gene too uncertain to name. The trim is 5 bases for V and 1 base for J, with a gap of 8 bases between the germline ends. The CDR3 holds 13 amino acids from the cysteine to the phenylalanine. This entry keeps only the CDR3 DNA: 39 bases, framed from base 1.